This T cell receptor beta chain was identified in a study of T-cell memory formation after mild COVID-19. Overall study findings and caveats: That cross-reactive memory joined was suggested by some responding clones appearing in pre-infection memory. Mostly located in CM and EM were contracting CD4+ clones, with contracting CD8+ clones located in EMRA.

TCRdb analysed the 5' RACE reads with MiXCR anew, one entry per CDR3 protein. This sample has 470,000 or so distinct CDR3 sequences, with approximately 23% found just once. The V gene end was trimmed by 5 bases and the J gene end by 2 bases; junction bases not matched to a gene: 9. CDR1 is MNHNY, CDR2 SVGAGI, per germline (reference sequence). The CDR3 is 16 residues long. As concerns this clonotype: Its target is not known.

The chain combines TRBV6-6 with TRBJ1-3; the match to TRBD1 covers 7 bases. Sequencing used PBMCs or a T cell subset sorted from them (not recorded which). The sequence was obtained from an adult woman who had mild COVID-19 (a few samples of this study predate the infection). Cell type and time point are not known. CDR3 nucleotide sequence: TGTGCCAGCAGTCGAAGGGACAGAGCTACTGGAAACACCATATATTTT. Its protein is CASSRRDRATGNTIYF.